This TCR beta chain was identified during a study of cytomegalovirus exposure and HLA in healthy donors. Trimming stripped 4 bases from V and 8 bases from J, with 10 bases between. The CDR3 contains 13 residues. The germline V gene encodes CDR1 SGHRS and CDR2 YFSETQ. 13 Jbeta primers and 60 Vbeta primers were used for the PCR. Method: immunoSEQ multiplex PCR; TCRdb's copy keeps in-frame clones and lacks some. This table lists under 200,000 clones. The TCR originated in a man under 40 in good health and CMV-seronegative. Material: PBMCs. J is TRBJ1-6 and V is TRBV5-1, with a weak D call TRBD1 (5 bases). The DNA of the CDR3 is TGCGCCAGCAGCACGACCAGGGATTCACCCCTCCACTTT. Its translation: CASSTTRDSPLHF.